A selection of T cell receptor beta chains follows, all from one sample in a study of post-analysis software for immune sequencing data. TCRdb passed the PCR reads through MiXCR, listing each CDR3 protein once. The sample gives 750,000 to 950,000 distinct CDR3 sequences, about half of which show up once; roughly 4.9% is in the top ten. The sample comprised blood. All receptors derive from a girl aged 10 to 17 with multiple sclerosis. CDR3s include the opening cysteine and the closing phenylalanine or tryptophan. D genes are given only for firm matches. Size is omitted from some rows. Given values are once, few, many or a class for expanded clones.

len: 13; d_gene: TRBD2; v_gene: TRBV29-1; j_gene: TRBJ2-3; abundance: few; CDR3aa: CSVGTSGRDTQYF; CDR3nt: TGCAGCGTGGGAACTAGCGGGAGGGATACGCAGTATTTT
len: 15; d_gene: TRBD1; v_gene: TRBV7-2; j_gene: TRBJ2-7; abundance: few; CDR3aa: CASSLAADRGYEQYF; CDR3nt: TGTGCCAGCAGCTTAGCGGCCGACAGGGGGTACGAGCAGTACTTC
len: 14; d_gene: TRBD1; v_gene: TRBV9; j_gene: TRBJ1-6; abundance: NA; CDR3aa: CTSSPTGVGSPLHF; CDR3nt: TGTACCAGCAGCCCAACAGGGGTCGGATCACCCCTCCACTTT
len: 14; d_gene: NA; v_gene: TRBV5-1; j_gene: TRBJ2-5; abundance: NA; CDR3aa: CASRGPGRQETQYF; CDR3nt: TGCGCCAGCAGAGGGCCCGGCAGGCAAGAGACCCAGTACTTC
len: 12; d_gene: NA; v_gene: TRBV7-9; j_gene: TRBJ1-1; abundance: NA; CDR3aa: CATAGGRTEAFF; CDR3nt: TGTGCCACCGCTGGGGGACGTACTGAAGCTTTCTTT
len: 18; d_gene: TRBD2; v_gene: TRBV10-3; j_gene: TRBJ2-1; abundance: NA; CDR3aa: CAISEMGTSGRGYNEQFF; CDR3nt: TGTGCCATCAGTGAGATGGGGACTAGCGGGAGGGGCTACAATGAGCAGTTCTTC
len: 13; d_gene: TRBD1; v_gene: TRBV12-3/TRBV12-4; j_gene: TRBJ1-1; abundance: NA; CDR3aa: CASSDRERSEAFF; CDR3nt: TGTGCCAGCAGTGACAGGGAAAGGAGTGAAGCTTTCTTT
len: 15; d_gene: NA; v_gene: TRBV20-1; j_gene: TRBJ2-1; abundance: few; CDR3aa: CSARGWADTYNEQFF; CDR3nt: TGCAGTGCTAGAGGGTGGGCGGACACCTACAATGAGCAGTTCTTC
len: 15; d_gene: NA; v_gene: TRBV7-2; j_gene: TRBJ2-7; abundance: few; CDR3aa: CASSLVGQLSYEQYF; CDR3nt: TGTGCCAGCAGCTTAGTTGGACAGCTCTCCTACGAGCAGTACTTC
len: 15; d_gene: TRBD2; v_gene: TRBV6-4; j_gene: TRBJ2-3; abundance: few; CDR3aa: CASSATSGNTDTQYF; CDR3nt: TGTGCCAGCAGTGCGACTAGCGGAAACACAGATACGCAGTATTTT
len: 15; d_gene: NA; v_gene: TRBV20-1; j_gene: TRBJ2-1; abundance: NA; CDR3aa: CSAHTAGSLGDEQFF; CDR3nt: TGCAGTGCTCACACCGCCGGGTCTCTAGGTGATGAGCAGTTCTTC
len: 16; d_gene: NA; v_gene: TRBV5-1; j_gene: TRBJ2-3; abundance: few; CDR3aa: CASSLAGGLTSDTQYF; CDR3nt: TGCGCCAGCAGCTTGGCTGGCGGGCTGACATCAGATACGCAGTATTTT
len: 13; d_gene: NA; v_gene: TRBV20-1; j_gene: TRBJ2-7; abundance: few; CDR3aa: CSARTPDSLEQYF; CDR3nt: TGCAGTGCTAGAACCCCGGACAGCCTCGAGCAGTACTTC
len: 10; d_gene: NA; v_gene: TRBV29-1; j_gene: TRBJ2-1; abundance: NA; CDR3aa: CSVWFNEQFF; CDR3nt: TGCAGCGTTTGGTTCAATGAGCAGTTCTTC
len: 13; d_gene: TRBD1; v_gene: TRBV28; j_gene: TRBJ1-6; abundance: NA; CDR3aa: CATDRVRSSPLHF; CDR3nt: TGTGCCACCGACAGGGTGAGGAGTTCACCCCTCCACTTT
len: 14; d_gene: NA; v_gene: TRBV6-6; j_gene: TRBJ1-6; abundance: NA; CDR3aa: CASRYPQGDSPLHF; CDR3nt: TGTGCCAGCAGGTACCCACAGGGAGATTCACCCCTCCACTTT
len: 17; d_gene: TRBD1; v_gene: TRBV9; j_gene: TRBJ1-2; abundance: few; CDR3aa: CASSTDRTGARNYGYTF; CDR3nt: TGTGCCAGCAGCACCGATAGAACAGGGGCCAGGAACTATGGCTACACCTTC
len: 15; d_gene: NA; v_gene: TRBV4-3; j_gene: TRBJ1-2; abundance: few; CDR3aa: CASSQGTGENYGYTF; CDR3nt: TGCGCCAGCAGCCAAGGTACTGGGGAGAACTATGGCTACACCTTC
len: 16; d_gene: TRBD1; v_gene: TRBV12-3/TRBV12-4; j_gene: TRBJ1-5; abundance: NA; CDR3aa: CASSYSRGPSNQPQHF; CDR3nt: TGTGCCAGCAGTTATTCCAGGGGGCCTAGCAATCAGCCCCAGCATTTT
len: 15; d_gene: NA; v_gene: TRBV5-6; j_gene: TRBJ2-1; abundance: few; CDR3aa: CASSDGQKAYNEQFF; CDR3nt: TGTGCCAGCAGCGATGGACAGAAGGCCTACAATGAGCAGTTCTTC
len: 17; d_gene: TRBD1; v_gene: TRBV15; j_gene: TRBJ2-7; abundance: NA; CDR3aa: CATSRDRADRGRYEQYF; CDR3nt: TGTGCCACCAGCAGAGATAGAGCCGACAGGGGAAGGTACGAGCAGTACTTC
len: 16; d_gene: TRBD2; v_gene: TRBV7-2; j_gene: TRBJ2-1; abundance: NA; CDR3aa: CASSLEAASGSTTQFF; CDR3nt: TGTGCCAGCAGCTTAGAGGCGGCTAGCGGAAGCACCACGCAGTTCTTC